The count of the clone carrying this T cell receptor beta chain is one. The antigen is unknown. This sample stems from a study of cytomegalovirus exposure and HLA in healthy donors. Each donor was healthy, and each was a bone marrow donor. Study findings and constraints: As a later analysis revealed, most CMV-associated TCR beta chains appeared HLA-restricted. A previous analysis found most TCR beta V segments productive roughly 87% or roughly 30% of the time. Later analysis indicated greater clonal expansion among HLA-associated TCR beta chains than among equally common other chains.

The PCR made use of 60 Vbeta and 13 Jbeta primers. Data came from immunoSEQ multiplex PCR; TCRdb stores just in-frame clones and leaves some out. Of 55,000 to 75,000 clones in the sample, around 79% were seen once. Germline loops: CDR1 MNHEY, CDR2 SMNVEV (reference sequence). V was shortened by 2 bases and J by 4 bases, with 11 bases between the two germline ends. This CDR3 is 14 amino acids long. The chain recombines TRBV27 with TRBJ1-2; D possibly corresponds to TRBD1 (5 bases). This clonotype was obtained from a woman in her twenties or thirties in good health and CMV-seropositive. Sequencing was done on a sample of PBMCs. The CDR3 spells CASSLTGPPYGYTF. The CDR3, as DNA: TGTGCCAGCAGTTTAACAGGTCCTCCCTATGGCTACACCTTC.